Listed here are 24 T cell receptor beta chains from one sample, sequenced in a study of T cell responses to AZD1222 COVID-19 vaccine. Data came from immunoSEQ multiplex PCR; TCRdb stores just in-frame clones and leaves some out. The repertoire consists of about 78,000 clones, with over 80% occurring once and the leading ten covering 2.9%. Sequences were derived from peripheral blood, sampled on day 0 of AZD1222 vaccination. The receptors shown here come from an adult in good health.

CDR3 sequence reads: CASGLAGNEQFF. CDR3 nucleotide sequence: TGTGCCAGCGGCCTGGCGGGGAATGAGCAGTTCTTC. J is TRBJ2-1 and V is TRBV12-3 or TRBV12-4; maybe TRBD2 (6 bases). There are 12 residues in the CDR3. V was shortened by 8 bases and J by 7 bases, with 12 bases between the two germline ends.

This clone appeared a few times. CDR3 sequence reads: CASHFDRGIDEQFF. The CDR3 DNA reads TGCGCCAGCCACTTCGACAGGGGTATCGATGAGCAGTTCTTC. V gene TRBV5-1 combines with J gene TRBJ2-1; 8 positions match TRBD1. Trimming at V came to 7 bases and at J to 8 bases, leaving 11 bases not matched to a gene. Per the germline V gene, CDR1 is SGHRS and CDR2 is YFSETQ. CDR3 length: 14 amino acids.

This rearrangement joins TRBV12-3 or TRBV12-4 to TRBJ1-1, with unresolved D. This CDR3 region has 13 residues. Trimming removed 4 bases at V and 2 bases at J, with 8 bases between. CDR3 amino acids: CASSYDGNTEAFF. CDR3 coding DNA: TGTGCCAGCAGTTATGACGGTAACACTGAAGCTTTCTTT.

This chain joins TRBV4-3 and TRBJ1-2; the D gene is possibly TRBD1 (5 bases). Germline V lookup: CDR1 LGHNA, CDR2 YSLEER. Trimming removed 0 bases from V and 5 bases from J, with 7 bases in between. The CDR3 contains 13 residues. CDR3 loop: CASSQESGYGYTF. CDR3 nucleotide sequence: TGCGCCAGCAGCCAAGAGTCAGGGTATGGCTACACCTTC.

This chain uses TRBV7-2 with TRBJ2-1; 11 nucleotides match TRBD2. This CDR3 spans 15 amino acids. Germline CDR1 and CDR2: SGHTA and FQGNSA. V lost 1 base, J lost 6 bases, and 2 bases stayed unmatched. CDR3 loop: CASSLGSGRVNEQFF. CDR3 DNA sequence: TGTGCCAGCAGCTTAGGTAGCGGGAGGGTCAATGAGCAGTTCTTC.

V and J are TRBV19 and TRBJ1-2; 11 bases fit TRBD1. Trimming took 5 bases from V and 8 from J; bases not matched to a gene: 13. Germline V CDR1 and CDR2: LNHDA, SQIVND (reference sequence). The CDR3 extends over 16 amino acids. As DNA, the CDR3 is TGTGCCAGTAGTTTCGGACAGGGGGCGCTTGGCTGGGGCTACACCTTC. It yields the protein CASSFGQGALGWGYTF.

The V gene is TRBV7-2, the J gene TRBJ2-7; 8 bases are shared with TRBD2. Germline CDR1 is SGHTA and CDR2 is FQGNSA. This CDR3 spans 14 amino acids. The ends lost 5 bases at V and 3 bases at J; junction bases unmatched: 6. This CDR3 reads CASSPGLGYYEQYF. The CDR3 nucleotides are TGTGCCAGCAGCCCGGGACTAGGATACTACGAGCAGTACTTC.

The chain links TRBV4-3 to TRBJ1-1; D may be TRBD1 (5 bases). Trimming stripped 1 base from V and 1 base from J, with 13 bases between. In germline, CDR1 is LGHNA, CDR2 YSLEER. This CDR3 region has 16 residues. The CDR3 sequence: CASSQGTGGGNTEAFF. In nucleotides, the CDR3 is TGCGCCAGCAGCCAAGGTACAGGCGGGGGGAACACTGAAGCTTTCTTT.

V and J are TRBV4-3 and TRBJ1-5; D is unresolved. In germline, CDR1 is LGHNA, CDR2 YSLEER. This CDR3 has 15 residues. V was cut by 0 bases and J by 0 bases, with 6 bases left in between. The CDR3 region is CASSQDGVSNQPQHF. CDR3 nucleotides: TGCGCCAGCAGCCAAGATGGGGTTAGCAATCAGCCCCAGCATTTT.

The chain recombines TRBV7-2 with TRBJ2-7, with 9 bases lining up with TRBD1. CDR1 SGHTA and CDR2 FQGNSA come from the germline V gene. J gave up 4 bases and V 1 base, and 17 bases lay outside the gene matches. This CDR3 is built from 19 residues. CDR3 in amino acids: CASSLEGDLQGAPWYEQYF. In DNA, the CDR3 is TGTGCCAGCAGCTTAGAGGGAGACCTACAGGGGGCGCCCTGGTACGAGCAGTACTTC.

This chain joins TRBV6-1 and TRBJ2-2; 9 bases are a match to TRBD1. The germline CDR1 and CDR2 sequences are MNHNS and SASEGT. This CDR3 spans 16 amino acids. V gave up 2 bases and J gave up 4 bases; unmatched junction bases: 5. Written as DNA, the CDR3 is TGTGCCAGCAGTGAATTCGGGACAGGGCCCACCGGGGAGCTGTTTTTT. Translating it yields CASSEFGTGPTGELFF.

V and J are TRBV11-2 and TRBJ2-3; no reliable D call. Between the trimmed V and J ends, which lost 0 bases and 1 base, there was a span of 5 bases. Germline CDR1 and CDR2: SGHAT and FQNNGV. CDR3 length: 14 residues. The CDR3 reads CASSLERGTDTQYF. Here the CDR3 DNA reads TGTGCCAGCAGCTTAGAAAGGGGCACAGATACGCAGTATTTT.

V and J are TRBV9 and TRBJ2-5; TRBD2 agrees at 15 bases. CDR3 length equals 18 residues. The germline CDR1 and CDR2 sequences are SGDLS and YYNGEE. V lost 7 bases and J lost 0; bases outside the gene matches: 10. CDR3 residues: CASAGAGLAGGYQETQYF. In nucleotides, the CDR3 is TGTGCCAGCGCGGGAGCGGGACTAGCGGGAGGCTACCAAGAGACCCAGTACTTC.

V is TRBV19 and J is TRBJ1-4; tentative D call: TRBD1 (5 bases). V shed 5 bases and J shed 5 bases, with 9 bases lying between them. The CDR3 runs to 13 residues. CDR1 LNHDA and CDR2 SQIVND come from the germline V gene (reference sequence). CDR3 sequence: CASSPTENEKLFF. The CDR3 region has the DNA TGTGCCAGTAGTCCGACAGAGAATGAAAAACTGTTTTTT.

The rearrangement joins TRBV7-2 to TRBJ1-2; D uncertain. Trimming left V 2 bases short and J 6 bases short, with 13 bases between. The CDR3 spans 14 residues. Per the germline V gene, CDR1 is SGHTA and CDR2 is FQGNSA. The CDR3 DNA reads TGTGCCAGCAGCTTACCCCCCATGGTTGATGGCTACACCTTC. This translates into CASSLPPMVDGYTF.

V is TRBV3-1 (or the pseudogene TRBV3-2) and J is TRBJ2-7; tentatively, D is TRBD1 or TRBD2 (5 bases each). Germline CDR1 reads LGHDT; CDR2 reads YNNKEL (reference sequence). V was trimmed by 2 bases and J by 2 bases, leaving 19 bases between them. This CDR3 spans 17 amino acids. Here the CDR3 reads CASSQKELRRGAYEQYF. The CDR3 nucleotides read TGTGCCAGCAGCCAAAAGGAATTGCGCCGAGGGGCCTACGAGCAGTACTTC.

The chain is built from TRBV9 and TRBJ2-1; possibly TRBD2 for D (6 bases). V was clipped by 0 bases and J by 10 bases, with 14 bases between them. The CDR3 sequence is 14 residues long. The germline V gene encodes CDR1 SGDLS and CDR2 YYNGEE. The CDR3 here is CASSVGPTRNEQFF. CDR3 sequence (DNA): TGTGCCAGCAGCGTAGGTCCGACTAGGAACGAGCAGTTCTTC.

Only a few counts were recorded for this clone. The rearrangement uses TRBV12-5 and TRBJ1-2; D gene uncertain. V was trimmed by 3 bases and J by 8 bases, leaving 10 bases between them. Germline V CDR1 and CDR2: LGHNT, FRNRAP. This CDR3 has 12 residues. CDR3 DNA: TGTGCTAGTGGTTTCCAGGTGGGGGGCTACACCTTC. Its protein is CASGFQVGGYTF.

This clone was seen a single time. The V call is TRBV30, the J call TRBJ1-6; 10 bases match TRBD1. Germline V CDR1 and CDR2: GTSNPN, SVGIG (reference sequence). Losses at the gene ends were 2 bases for V and 11 bases for J; bases not matched to a gene: 6. The CDR3 runs 14 residues. CDR3 loop: CAWSPWTGGTPLHF. In DNA form, the CDR3 reads TGTGCCTGGAGTCCTTGGACAGGGGGAACACCCCTCCACTTT.

J is TRBJ2-1 and V is TRBV5-6; 7 nucleotides match TRBD2. In germline, CDR1 is SGHDT, CDR2 YYEEEE. The length of the CDR3 is 14 residues. V shed 4 bases and J 9 bases; nucleotides not matched to a gene: 10. The CDR3 here is CASSRGERDAEQFF. The CDR3 bases are TGTGCCAGCAGCCGGGGGGAACGGGACGCTGAGCAGTTCTTC.

The gene calls are TRBV9 and TRBJ2-7; 8 bases are shared with TRBD1. Looked up from germline, CDR1 is SGDLS and CDR2 is YYNGEE. CDR3 length: 14 residues. The V segment lost 4 bases and the J segment 2 bases; nucleotides outside the gene matches: 5. The CDR3 protein is CASSPSTGAYEQYF. In nucleotides, the CDR3 is TGTGCCAGCAGCCCCTCGACAGGGGCCTACGAGCAGTACTTC.

The J gene is TRBJ2-5, the V gene TRBV7-2; D may be TRBD2 (5 bases). The germline V and J ends were trimmed by 1 base and 4 bases, with 7 bases remaining between them. The CDR3 extends over 13 amino acids. Germline values: CDR1 SGHTA, CDR2 FQGNSA. CDR3 sequence (DNA): TGTGCCAGCAGCTTAGGGCTAGCAGAGACCCAGTACTTC. Translated: CASSLGLAETQYF.

The chain uses TRBV5-1 and TRBJ2-5, with TRBD2 matching over 7 bases. The ends lost 0 bases at V and 5 bases at J; junction bases unmatched: 10. CDR1 is SGHRS and CDR2 is YFSETQ in the germline V gene. This CDR3 region has 16 residues. CDR3 DNA: TGCGCCAGCAGCTTGGTAATAGCGGGCGCTGGGGAGACCCAGTACTTC. Amino acid sequence: CASSLVIAGAGETQYF. Drawing the rest from reference TRBV5-1 and TRBJ2-5, the complete variable domain is KAGVTQTPRYLIKTRGQQVTLSCSPISGHRSVSWYQQTPGQGLQFLFEYFSETQRNKGNFPGRFSGRQFSNSRSEMNVSTLELGDSALYLCASSLVIAGAGETQYFGPGTRLLVL.

V is TRBV7-2 and J is TRBJ1-5; D is perhaps TRBD1 (5 bases). The CDR3 has 16 residues. V was cut by 5 bases and J by 1 base, with 15 bases left in between. The germline CDR1 and CDR2 sequences are SGHTA and FQGNSA. The CDR3 protein is CASSLAGWDSNQPQHF. The CDR3 DNA is TGTGCCAGCAGCCTCGCGGGATGGGACAGCAATCAGCCCCAGCATTTT.